The sequence of this T cell receptor beta chain was determined in a study of graft-versus-host responses after intestinal transplantation. Measured with immunoSEQ multiplex PCR; TCRdb has only the in-frame clones, and not every one. The table records about 18,000 clones, around 90% of them present only once. Whole-study findings and limits: Graft-versus-host to host-versus-graft clonal ratios in allografts were high in patients with graft-donor T cell macrochimerism. Declining HvG levels early post-transplant were linked to peak circulating GvH clone levels. Ileal or blood samples showed some GvH clones first, and such clones were also found in recipient marrow.

Turning to this clone: Its target is not known.

The germline V gene encodes CDR1 MNHNS and CDR2 SASEGT. V lost 4 bases and J lost 6; bases outside the gene matches: 8. The CDR3 spans 15 residues. The sample was PBMCs, taken 357 days after transplant. This clonotype was obtained from a human patient who received an intestinal transplant, so some T cells may come from the graft donor. The chain is built from TRBV6-1 and TRBJ1-4; 7 nucleotides line up with TRBD1. The CDR3 sequence is CASSAIGGLDEKLFF. The CDR3 DNA reads TGTGCCAGCAGTGCCATAGGGGGCTTAGATGAAAAACTGTTTTTT.